Following are 8 T cell receptor delta chains from one sample sequenced in a study of γδ T cells in repeated Plasmodium falciparum infection. Flow sorting of PBMC yielded separate Vgamma9/Vdelta2+ and Vdelta2-negative gammadelta T cell populations for bulk repertoire analysis. TCRdb called clones anew from the multiplex PCR reads with CATT. The data contain around 82,000 delta-chain clones, 1.4% of them singletons. The sample taken for sequencing was gamma-delta T cells from blood. The receptors were gathered from a pool of human donors (malaria-infected and uninfected, not separated).

Comment on this clone: The TCRdb protein comes from a much larger clone and disagrees with this DNA's translation at residue 17, likely due to a read error; the protein given here is derived from the DNA. The chain uses TRDV1 and TRDJ1; 13 nucleotides align to TRDD3. CDR1 is TSWWSYY, CDR2 QGS, per germline. CDR3 length equals 24 residues. CDR3: CALGERDSLNHLLGDTMNTDKLIF. The CDR3 DNA reads TGTGCTCTTGGGGAACGGGACTCCCTAAATCATTTACTGGGGGATACGATGAACACCGATAAACTTATCTTT.

This clone showed up just a few times. For this DNA, TCRdb reports the protein of a much larger clone, which diverges at residue 9, most likely from a read error; the protein presented here is translated directly from the DNA. The V and J genes are TRDV3 and TRDJ1, with TRDD3 matching over 7 bases. Assignment of the J gene here rests on matching the DNA to germline, because TCRdb gives none. The CDR3 sequence is 14 residues long. With V trimmed by 4 bases and J by 3 bases, 11 bases remained unmatched. Germline V gene sequence: CDR1 TVYSNPD, CDR2 GDNSRS (reference sequence). Here the CDR3 DNA reads TGTGCCTCTCAACTGGGGAGCCACGCCGATAAACTCATCTTT. Translating gives CASQLGSHADKLIF.

Comment on this clone: TCRdb shows a much larger clone's protein in place of this DNA's translation, and the two differ at residue 7, likely through a read error; the protein shown is translated from the DNA. The rearrangement links TRDV1 to TRDJ1, with 13 positions matching TRDD3. TCRdb offers no J gene call, so here the DNA was matched to germline to obtain one. The CDR3 covers 19 residues. Germline V gene sequence: CDR1 TSWWSYY, CDR2 QGS. V shed 5 bases, J shed 4 bases, and the junction held 16 bases outside the gene matches. This chain's CDR3 is CALGNPPSYTGGYDDKLIF. CDR3 coding DNA: TGTGCTCTTGGGAACCCACCTTCCTATACTGGGGGATACGACGATAAACTCATCTTT.

This clone came up many times. The chain joins TRDV1 to TRDJ1; a possible D gene is TRDD3 (5 bases). The germline gives CDR1 TSWWSYY, CDR2 QGS. The CDR3 extends over 22 amino acids. V lost 2 bases, J lost 0 bases, and 31 bases lay in between. CDR3 in DNA: TGTGCTCTTGGGGAAGGGATCTCGCGGGTGATAAAATGGGTTGGTTACACCGATAAACTCATCTTT. This gives the protein CALGEGISRVIKWVGYTDKLIF.

A remark on this clone: Sequence at one end of the junction differs from germline and may be a read error. The chain has TRDV1 and TRDJ1; the match to TRDD2 covers 7 bases. Germline CDR1 is TSWWSYY and CDR2 is QGS. The CDR3 is 19 amino acids. In DNA, the CDR3 is TGTGCTCTTGGGGAGTTTCCTACCTGGAGGATAACCTACACCGATAAGCTCATCTTT. Translated: CALGEFPTWRITYTDKLIF.

About this clone: TCRdb's entry gives the protein of a much larger clone, which mismatches this DNA's translation at residue 21, likely from a read error; the protein reported here is translated from the DNA. No J gene was named, though the V gene is TRDV1; TRDD3, the table's D call, lacks a check against the DNA. The germline gives CDR1 TSWWSYY, CDR2 QGS. This CDR3 has 23 amino acids. The CDR3 DNA reads as TGTGCTCTTGGGGAACTTAGGCGTGGCCCTACGCCTTGGTGGGGGATACACACCGATAAACCCATCTTT. Translated: CALGELRRGPTPWWGIHTDKPIF.

This clone was counted a few times. TCRdb has a much larger clone's protein, which differs at residue 13 from the translation of this DNA, likely because of a read error; what is shown is the protein translated from the DNA. The V call is TRDV1, the J call TRDJ1, with 13 bases matching TRDD3. The J gene is not listed in TCRdb, so it was assigned here from a DNA match to germline. The germline V gene encodes CDR1 TSWWSYY and CDR2 QGS. The CDR3 has 28 residues. J gave up 0 bases and V 0 bases, and 34 bases lay outside the gene matches. CDR3 DNA: TGTGCTCTTGGGGAACTTAGTCATGGGTTCCTAAGGGGGCCGTACTGGGGGATACGTAGGGCGTACACCGATAAACTCATCTTT. Translation: CALGELSHGFLRGPYWGIRRAYTDKLIF.

This clone was picked up many times. The chain combines TRDV3 with TRDJ1; 10 positions match TRDD3. The J gene, left out of TCRdb, was set here by checking the DNA against germline. The germline CDR1 and CDR2 sequences are TVYSNPD and GDNSRS (reference sequence). Trimming at V came to 2 bases and at J to 0 bases, leaving 15 bases not matched to a gene. The CDR3 has 18 residues. The CDR3 coding sequence is TGTGCCTTTTCCGTTTTATGGGGGATACCACATCACACCGATAAACTCATCTTT. Its translation: CAFSVLWGIPHHTDKLIF.